Below, one T cell receptor beta chain is given with its context. What it binds is unknown. This specimen belongs to a study of cytotoxic CD8 clonotypes in ibrutinib-treated CLL. Overall study: Treatment had run for a median approximately twelve months, range 6 to 36, when response samples were taken.

Germline lookup yields CDR1 SGHRS and CDR2 YFSETQ. The V end was cut by 3 bases, the J end by 6 bases, with 16 bases between. The CDR3 loop spans 14 amino acids. Study observations and caveats: Samples from sustained-remission and progressing patients were taken at different times. Higher circulating CD8+ T-cell counts strongly accompanied higher baseline clonality, above age-matched healthy donors.

The targeted sequencing depth was 1 in 200,000 to 1 in 1 million T cells. Measured with immunoSEQ multiplex PCR; TCRdb has only the in-frame clones, and not every one. The sample yields about 30,000 clones, 62% seen once. The material sequenced was PBMCs, taken before ibrutinib treatment. This clonotype was obtained from a human donor with chronic lymphocytic leukemia. The genes are TRBV5-1 and TRBJ2-7; TRBD1 is a possible D gene (5 bases). The CDR3 here is CASSSQDTTGEQYF. The CDR3 nucleotides read TGCGCCAGCAGCTCACAGGACACAACTGGCGAGCAGTACTTC.